These 19 T cell receptor beta chains were all obtained from the same sample, sequenced in a study of metastatic and nonmetastatic thyroid tumors. Nobody among the patients had been given any treatment before thyroid surgery. Through MiXCR, TCRdb re-clonotyped the PCR reads. The data contain more than 25,000 clones, approximately 8% of them singletons. The specimen was blood. The receptors originated from a female donor with papillary thyroid cancer or a benign thyroid nodule (not recorded which). Some clones in this sample may be carry-over from other donors' samples.

In its sample, this clone was seen many times. The chain has TRBV6-1 and TRBJ1-1; D may be TRBD1 (5 bases). The germline V and J ends were trimmed by 9 bases and 2 bases, with 13 bases remaining between them. The germline V gene has CDR1 MNHNS and CDR2 SASEGT. The CDR3 has 13 amino acids. The CDR3 sequence: CASRDDRNTEAFF. The DNA of the CDR3 is TGTGCCAGTCGTGATGACAGAAACACTGAAGCTTTCTTT.

The rearrangement links TRBV6-1 to TRBJ1-5; 10 bases are shared with TRBD1. CDR1 and CDR2 (germline): MNHNS, SASEGT. The CDR3 has 15 residues. The J segment lost 4 bases and the V segment lost 6 bases, leaving 6 bases of the junction unmatched. CDR3 sequence: CASSGGQGMNQPQHF. The CDR3 DNA sequence: TGTGCCAGCAGCGGGGGACAGGGGATGAATCAGCCCCAGCATTTT.

By share, this clone counts as hyperexpanded. This chain connects TRBV7-2 to TRBJ2-3, with 7 bases lining up with TRBD1. The V and J ends lost 5 bases and 6 bases, in that order; junction bases with no gene match: 8. CDR1 is SGHTA, CDR2 FQGNSA, per germline. The CDR3 consists of 14 residues. Written as DNA, the CDR3 is TGTGCCAGCAGCCAGAGGGGGCGCGGGGATACGCAGTATTTT. It is translated as CASSQRGRGDTQYF.

This clone came up many times. The rearrangement uses TRBV6-5 and TRBJ2-5; D tentatively fits TRBD1 or TRBD2 (6 bases each). CDR1 MNHEY and CDR2 SVGAGI come from the germline V gene. This CDR3 has 14 residues. V was cut by 0 bases and J by 3 bases, with 8 bases left in between. The CDR3: CASSYSGGKETQYF. The DNA of the CDR3 is TGTGCCAGCAGTTACTCAGGGGGGAAAGAGACCCAGTACTTC.

This clone was counted at least ten times. Given a much more abundant clone one base away, this may be a read error. This chain joins TRBV6-2 or TRBV6-3 and TRBJ1-5; D may be TRBD1 (5 bases). The CDR3 length is 13 residues. Germline V gene data show CDR1 as MNHEY and CDR2 as SVGEGT. The germline V and J ends were trimmed by 6 bases and 5 bases, with 11 bases remaining between them. The CDR3 DNA is TGTGCCAGCAGCCAGACAGATGATCAGCCCCAGCATTTT. Translation: CASSQTDDQPQHF.

This clone was detected many times. The chain joins TRBV2 to TRBJ1-1; D is unclear. Trimming removed 2 bases from V and 5 bases from J, with 9 bases in between. CDR1 and CDR2 (germline): SNHLY, FYNNEI. The CDR3 contains 13 residues. CDR3 sequence reads: CASSESGRTEAFF. The CDR3 coding sequence is TGTGCCAGCAGTGAATCCGGTAGGACTGAAGCTTTCTTT.

This clone was counted ten times or more. J is TRBJ1-2 and V is TRBV27, with a possible D match to TRBD1 (6 bases). Germline V gives CDR1 MNHEY, CDR2 SMNVEV (reference sequence). Between the trimmed V and J ends, which lost 5 bases and 4 bases, there was a span of 14 bases. This CDR3 region has 14 residues. The CDR3 DNA is TGTGCCAGCAGTAAAACAGGGTTAGGCTATGGCTACACCTTC. Its protein product is CASSKTGLGYGYTF.

This clone was recorded many times. V usage is TRBV5-1 and J usage is TRBJ2-7; 7 nucleotides match TRBD2. Germline trimming cut 3 bases from V and 2 bases from J; bases unmatched to any gene: 17. The CDR3 consists of 18 residues. CDR1 is SGHRS and CDR2 is YFSETQ in the germline V gene. CDR3 DNA sequence: TGCGCCAGCAGCTACGGCAGATCAGGAGCGGGGCCCACCTACGAGCAGTACTTC. Protein: CASSYGRSGAGPTYEQYF.

This clone was seen ten or more times. The chain combines TRBV9 with TRBJ2-2; D gene ambiguous. V lost 4 bases to trimming and J lost 7 bases, with 17 bases between them. The CDR3 is made up of 15 amino acids. Per germline, CDR1 SGDLS and CDR2 YYNGEE. The CDR3 spells CASSPNFARSGELFF. The CDR3 DNA follows: TGTGCCAGCAGCCCAAACTTTGCAAGGAGCGGGGAGCTGTTTTTT. The entire variable domain, with the rest obtained from reference TRBV9 and TRBJ2-2, is as follows: DSGVTQTPKHLITATGQRVTLRCSPRSGDLSVYWYQQSLDQGLQFLIQYYNGEERAKGNILERFSAQQFPDLHSELNLSSLELGDSALYFCASSPNFARSGELFFGEGSRLTVL.

Ten or more counts support this clone. This rearrangement joins TRBV18 to TRBJ1-1; 7 bases fit TRBD1. This CDR3 contains 16 residues. Germline values: CDR1 KGHSH, CDR2 LQKENI. V trimming: 2 bases; J trimming: 5 bases; junction bases outside the gene matches: 11. The CDR3 here is CASSPTGELGSTEAFF. The CDR3 region has the DNA TGTGCCAGCTCACCAACAGGGGAGTTAGGTTCGACTGAAGCTTTCTTT.

This clone came up many times. The chain employs TRBV6-1 and TRBJ1-6, with unresolved D. The CDR3 totals 13 residues. Germline-derived CDR1 and CDR2 are MNHNS and SASEGT. V was clipped by 8 bases and J by 8 bases, with 13 bases between them. DNA for the CDR3: TGTGCCAGCCATATCGGGCGGGATTCACCCCTCCACTTT. It yields the protein CASHIGRDSPLHF.

Regarding this clone: A much larger clone sits a single nucleotide away, making a read error possible. The V and J genes are TRBV5-6 and TRBJ1-4; TRBD1 agrees at 10 bases. The germline gives CDR1 SGHDT, CDR2 YYEEEE. The CDR3 consists of 15 residues. In DNA, the CDR3 is TGTGCCAGCAGCCGAGACAGGGGGCGAGATGAAAAAATGTTTTTT. Translation gives CASSRDRGRDEKMFF. Complete variable domain (other parts from reference TRBV5-6 and TRBJ1-4): DAGVTQSPTHLIKTRGQQVTLRCSPKSGHDTVSWYQQALGQGPQFIFQYYEEEERQRGNFPDRFSGHQFPNYSSELNVNALLLGDSALYLCASSRDRGRDEKMFFGSGTQLSVL.

This clone occurred many times. The genes are TRBV20-1 and TRBJ2-3; 12 positions agree with TRBD2. This CDR3 region has 14 residues. V lost 6 bases to trimming and J lost 9 bases; unmatched junction nucleotides: 10. Germline loops: CDR1 DFQATT, CDR2 SNEGSKA (reference sequence). CDR3 nucleotides: TGCAGTGCGACGACTAGCGGGGGAAGGGGGACGCAGTATTTT. Translated: CSATTSGGRGTQYF.

This clone was recorded a few times. The rearrangement links TRBV20-1 to TRBJ2-5, with 9 bases that match TRBD1. V dropped 6 bases and J dropped 5; count of bases not matched to a gene: 7. Per the germline V gene, CDR1 is DFQATT and CDR2 is SNEGSKA (reference sequence). The CDR3 spans 13 residues. The CDR3 nucleotides read TGCAGTGCATCTACAGGGGGCTGGGAGACCCAGTACTTC. Translating gives CSASTGGWETQYF.

The sample holds many counts of this clone. This rearrangement joins TRBV2 to TRBJ2-7; unclear D gene. The length of the CDR3 is 12 residues. Trimming took off 3 bases at V and 2 bases at J, with 5 bases between the two ends. Looked up from germline, CDR1 is SNHLY and CDR2 is FYNNEI. The CDR3 bases are TGTGCCAGCAGTGACGGAACCTACGAGCAGTACTTC. Translation: CASSDGTYEQYF.

With regard to this clone: The CDR3 end shows no conserved phenylalanine or tryptophan, and so a read error is likely. The rearrangement joins TRBV20-1 to TRBJ2-7; no firm D call. Germline CDR1 reads DFQATT; CDR2 reads SNEGSKA (reference sequence). This CDR3 is 11 amino acids long. V lost 3 bases and J 4 bases, leaving 7 bases between the germline ends. This chain's CDR3 is CSASDGYEQYL. The CDR3 region has the DNA TGCAGTGCTAGCGATGGGTACGAGCAGTACCTC.

This clone was detected ten times or more. This chain uses TRBV6-2 or TRBV6-3 with TRBJ2-7; D might be TRBD1 or TRBD2, each matching 6 bases. Germline V gives CDR1 MNHEY, CDR2 SVGEGT. V gave up 6 bases and J gave up 1 base, with 16 bases separating them. This CDR3 has 15 residues. CDR3 bases: TGTGCCAGCAGGAGTGGAGGGGGAGGATCCTACGAGCAGTACTTC. Translating it yields CASRSGGGGSYEQYF.

This clone showed up many times. This sequence joins TRBV4-1 and TRBJ1-6, with TRBD1 matching 9 bases. CDR1 and CDR2 (germline): MGHRA, YSYEKL. Losses at the gene ends were 2 bases for V and 10 bases for J; bases not matched to a gene: 9. The CDR3 contains 16 residues. The CDR3 loop reads CASSQLVGQGFSPLHF. The DNA of the CDR3 is TGCGCCAGCAGCCAACTAGTGGGACAGGGTTTCTCACCCCTCCACTTT.

In this sample, this clone turned up a few times. Compared with germline, one end of the junction differs, possibly owing to a read error. DNA of the CDR3: TGTGCCACCAGTGCCGGGACAGTGGCCTATAATGAGCAGTTCTTC. It specifies CATSAGTVAYNEQFF. The V and J genes are TRBV24-1 and TRBJ2-1; TRBD1 matches 7 bases. In germline, CDR1 is KGHDR, CDR2 SFDVKD. CDR3 length: 15 amino acids.